One and the same sample provided the 3 T cell receptor beta chains below, sequenced in a study of blood T cells in healthy people across ages (dated by TCRdb to between 2015 and 2017). The library was obtained by 5' RACE. The run used an Illumina HiSeq 2500. A second roughly 6 to 12 cycle PCR used a sample-barcoded 5' primer and a J-beta primer mix. TCRdb passed the public sequencing reads through fastp at Q25 and MiXCR, retaining productive beta sequences. Records with the same CDR3 protein are collapsed into one entry carrying the most frequent genes and DNA. A total of more than 500,000 distinct CDR3 sequences appear in this sample, 27% of them only once. The top ten hold approximately 18% of the sample. Sequences were obtained from blood. These receptors originate from a woman in her 70s in good health.

This clonotype came up many times. CDR3 in amino acids: CASSVGRGKGGIWQYF. The CDR3 nucleotides read TGTGCCAGCAGTGTCGGTCGGGGAAAAGGAGGTATTTGGCAGTACTTC. V is TRBV2 and J is TRBJ2-7; D possibly corresponds to TRBD2 (5 bases). The V and J ends lost 4 bases and 9 bases respectively, with 25 bases between them. CDR1 and CDR2 (germline): SNHLY, FYNNEI. This CDR3 spans 16 amino acids.

This chain joins TRBV7-8 and TRBJ2-4; 7 positions agree with TRBD2. Germline V lookup: CDR1 SGHVS, CDR2 FQNEAQ. The CDR3 spans 13 residues. V lost 0 bases to trimming and J lost 8 bases; unmatched junction nucleotides: 1. The CDR3 bases are TGTGCCAGCAGCTTAGCGGGAGGGGACATTCAGTACTTC. Its protein product is CASSLAGGDIQYF.

The genes are TRBV7-2 and TRBJ1-3; D remains unclear. The CDR3 totals 13 residues. The V end was cut by 4 bases, the J end by 4 bases, with 8 bases between. CDR1 SGHTA and CDR2 FQGNSA come from the germline V gene. CDR3 residues: CASSYQWGNTIYF. The CDR3 DNA sequence: TGTGCCAGCAGCTACCAGTGGGGAAACACCATATATTTT. Based on the CDR3 plus reference TRBV7-2 and TRBJ1-3, the full variable domain is GAGVSQSPSNKVTEKGKDVELRCDPISGHTALYWYRQSLGQGLEFLIYFQGNSAPDKSGLPSDRFSAERTGGSVSTLTIQRTQQEDSAVYLCASSYQWGNTIYFGEGSWLTVV.